The 12 T cell receptor beta chains presented below share a single source sample, sequenced in a study of T-cell reconstitution after alpha-beta-depleted transplantation in children. Unique molecular identifiers featured in how the TCRbeta library was prepared. TCRdb called the PCR reads again in MiXCR, with one record for every CDR3 protein. This table has about 77,000 distinct CDR3 sequences, 15% to 20% appearing once. Source: PBMCs, mostly from graft donor cells, taken 360 days after TCRalphabeta/CD19-depleted stem cell transplant. These TCRs come from a male patient between 2 and 10 years old who had a stem cell transplant for acute lymphoblastic leukemia, so the T cells may come from the graft donor.

The rearrangement uses TRBV12-5 and TRBJ2-1; 10 bases map to TRBD2. V was pared by 5 bases and J by 4 bases, with 8 bases of the junction left unmatched. The CDR3 consists of 16 residues. Germline V gene data show CDR1 as LGHNT and CDR2 as FRNRAP. The CDR3 DNA reads as TGTGCTAGTGGTGCCAGTTGGACTAGCGGTTACAATGAGCAGTTCTTC. As protein: CASGASWTSGYNEQFF.

This clonotype was counted at least ten times. The V and J genes are TRBV12-3 or TRBV12-4 and TRBJ1-3, with TRBD1 as a possible D gene (6 bases). The CDR3 runs 16 residues. V gave up 6 bases and J gave up 0 bases, with 15 bases separating them. Written as DNA, the CDR3 is TGTGCCAGCAGCCGGAACAGGGTGCGCTCTGGAAACACCATATATTTT. Protein sequence: CASSRNRVRSGNTIYF.

This clonotype was detected only a few times. The chain couples TRBV29-1 to TRBJ1-1; D gene uncertain. CDR3 length: 11 amino acids. V lost 6 bases to trimming and J lost 7 bases, with 12 bases between them. Germline V lookup: CDR1 SQVTM, CDR2 ANQGSEA. The CDR3 DNA reads as TGCAGCGTGGCATGGACCGATGAAGCTTTCTTT. It specifies CSVAWTDEAFF.

The sample holds a few counts of this clonotype. The V call is TRBV5-1, the J call TRBJ1-2; 7 bases are a match to TRBD1. Germline V lookup: CDR1 SGHRS, CDR2 YFSETQ. This CDR3 has 14 amino acids. V dropped 4 bases and J dropped 4; count of bases not matched to a gene: 7. Here the CDR3 DNA reads TGCGCCAGCAGCCCGGACAGGAGTTCCTATGGCTACACCTTC. This codes for CASSPDRSSYGYTF.

Here the CDR3 reads CASSQGRLAGAGRRNIQYF. The CDR3 DNA reads as TGCGCCAGCAGCCAAGGAAGACTAGCGGGAGCGGGGAGGAGAAACATTCAGTACTTC. V usage is TRBV4-1 and J usage is TRBJ2-4; TRBD2 matches at 12 bases. CDR1 MGHRA and CDR2 YSYEKL come from the germline V gene. Trimming at V came to 1 base and at J to 6 bases, leaving 13 bases not matched to a gene. The CDR3 loop spans 19 amino acids.

This chain uses TRBV5-1 with TRBJ2-6; 10 nucleotides agree with TRBD1. Germline assignment: CDR1 SGHRS and CDR2 YFSETQ. With V trimmed by 0 bases and J by 1 base, 7 bases remained unmatched. CDR3 length: 19 amino acids. CDR3 region: CASSLVRQGAISGANVLTF. CDR3 DNA sequence: TGCGCCAGCAGCTTGGTCCGACAGGGGGCGATATCTGGGGCCAACGTCCTGACTTTC.

This clonotype was detected only a few times. This rearrangement joins TRBV11-2 to TRBJ2-2, with 16 bases that match TRBD2. After removal of 5 bases from V and 5 bases from J, the junction contained 11 bases not matched to a gene. Per germline, CDR1 SGHAT and CDR2 FQNNGV. The CDR3 has 19 residues. The CDR3 DNA reads TGTGCCAGCAGCCGCCCGGGACTAGCGGGAGGGCCTCGGACCGGGGAGCTGTTTTTT. It specifies CASSRPGLAGGPRTGELFF.

V is TRBV20-1 and J is TRBJ1-1; no reliable D call. The length of the CDR3 is 13 residues. The germline V gene encodes CDR1 DFQATT and CDR2 SNEGSKA (reference sequence). Trimming left V 0 bases short and J 7 bases short, with 12 bases between. Here the CDR3 DNA reads TGCAGTGCTAGAGATCGACTCTCAGGTGAAGCTTTCTTT. Amino acids: CSARDRLSGEAFF.

This clonotype has only a few counts. The gene calls are TRBV5-1 and TRBJ2-3, with D uncertain. In germline, CDR1 is SGHRS, CDR2 YFSETQ. This CDR3 contains 13 residues. V was clipped by 2 bases and J by 1 base, with 5 bases between them. CDR3 sequence reads: CASSLTGTDTQYF. The CDR3 DNA is TGCGCCAGCAGCTTAACTGGCACAGATACGCAGTATTTT.

V usage is TRBV6-2 or TRBV6-3 and J usage is TRBJ2-4, with 7 nucleotides matching TRBD1. The CDR3 contains 12 residues. V was pared by 4 bases and J by 14 bases, with 8 bases of the junction left unmatched. Germline V lookup: CDR1 MNHEY, CDR2 SVGEGT. The CDR3: CASSFPGQDKYF. As DNA, the CDR3 is TGTGCCAGCAGTTTCCCCGGACAGGACAAGTACTTC.

This chain connects TRBV30 to TRBJ2-2; tentative D call: TRBD2 (6 bases). V lost 8 bases and J 0 bases, leaving 16 bases between the germline ends. This CDR3 spans 15 amino acids. Germline V CDR1 and CDR2: GTSNPN, SVGIG (reference sequence). The CDR3 protein is CAGRTGTSNTGELFF. The CDR3 DNA reads as TGTGCCGGTCGGACTGGGACTTCGAACACCGGGGAGCTGTTTTTT.

The chain recombines TRBV5-1 with TRBJ2-4; TRBD1 matches at 7 bases. Germline-derived CDR1 and CDR2 are SGHRS and YFSETQ. The CDR3 has 13 amino acids. The ends lost 2 bases at V and 8 bases at J; junction bases unmatched: 4. CDR3 nucleotides: TGCGCCAGCAGCTTACAGGGGTGGGACATTCAGTACTTC. Translated: CASSLQGWDIQYF. Filled out from reference TRBV5-1 and TRBJ2-4, the complete variable domain reads KAGVTQTPRYLIKTRGQQVTLSCSPISGHRSVSWYQQTPGQGLQFLFEYFSETQRNKGNFPGRFSGRQFSNSRSEMNVSTLELGDSALYLCASSLQGWDIQYFGAGTRLSVL.